These 18 T cell receptor beta chains originate from one sample sequenced in a study of blood T cell repertoires in COVID-19. The data were produced by immunoSEQ multiplex PCR, yet TCRdb's version contains in-frame clones alone and is incomplete. The sample holds 45,000 to 65,000 clones, over 75% seen once. Material for sequencing was peripheral blood. These receptors all come from a man older than 75 in a cohort sampled during active COVID-19.

This clone was picked up a small number of times. The chain employs TRBV29-1 and TRBJ2-2; possible D gene TRBD2, 6 bases. The ends were cut back, 3 bases at V and 4 bases at J, with 12 bases in the middle. The CDR3 is 14 residues long. Germline-derived CDR1 and CDR2 are SQVTM and ANQGSEA. In DNA form, the CDR3 reads TGCAGCGTTGAGGTCGGAGGGATCACCGGGGAGCTGTTTTTT. Translated, it gives CSVEVGGITGELFF.

V gene TRBV9 combines with J gene TRBJ2-2, with no clear D. Germline CDR1 is SGDLS and CDR2 is YYNGEE. Trimming took off 2 bases at V and 4 bases at J, with 9 bases between the two ends. CDR3 length equals 14 residues. The CDR3 spells CASSVIGGTGELFF. The CDR3 DNA reads as TGTGCCAGCAGCGTGATCGGTGGCACCGGGGAGCTGTTTTTT.

The chain uses TRBV19 and TRBJ1-1; TRBD1 agrees at 9 bases. The germline CDR1 and CDR2 sequences are LNHDA and SQIVND (reference sequence). V shed 5 bases, J shed 4 bases, and the junction held 5 bases outside the gene matches. The CDR3 is made up of 14 amino acids. CDR3 nucleotides: TGTGCCAGTAGTCCGCGGACAGGGGTCACTGAAGCTTTCTTT. Protein product: CASSPRTGVTEAFF.

V gene TRBV5-1 combines with J gene TRBJ2-2, with TRBD2 matching over 8 bases. The V gene's germline CDR1 is SGHRS and CDR2 YFSETQ. The length of the CDR3 is 15 residues. V lost 4 bases, J lost 3 bases, and 5 bases stayed unmatched. The CDR3 bases are TGCGCCAGCAGCGTGGGGACTAGTGACACCGGGGAGCTGTTTTTT. Residues: CASSVGTSDTGELFF.

The CDR3 loop reads CASSQGQNGELFF. The CDR3 coding sequence is TGTGCCAGCAGCCAGGGACAGAACGGGGAGCTGTTTTTT. The chain combines TRBV3-1 (or the pseudogene TRBV3-2) with TRBJ2-2, with 7 bases fitting TRBD1. J was trimmed by 7 bases and V by 3 bases; bases with no gene match: 2. The CDR3 runs to 13 residues. Per the germline V gene, CDR1 is LGHDT and CDR2 is YNNKEL (reference sequence).

This clone was found once. The chain joins TRBV7-2 to TRBJ2-6, with 7 bases identical to TRBD2. The CDR3 totals 18 residues. CDR1 SGHTA and CDR2 FQGNSA come from the germline V gene. V lost 5 bases to trimming and J lost 2 bases; unmatched junction nucleotides: 12. This chain's CDR3 is CASSPQAGSLAGANVLTF. The CDR3 DNA is TGTGCCAGCAGCCCCCAAGCGGGATCTCTTGCTGGGGCCAACGTCCTGACTTTC.

This CDR3 reads CASSLSQGITDTQYF. As DNA, the CDR3 is TGTGCCAGCAGCTTAAGCCAGGGGATCACAGATACGCAGTATTTT. The rearrangement joins TRBV7-2 to TRBJ2-3, with D possibly being TRBD1 (6 bases). CDR3 length: 15 amino acids. Trimming took 2 bases from V and 2 from J, leaving 11 bases between them. Per the germline V gene, CDR1 is SGHTA and CDR2 is FQGNSA.

The V call is TRBV28, the J call TRBJ1-1, with 7 bases aligning to TRBD1. CDR3 size: 14 residues. Germline CDR1 is MDHEN and CDR2 is SYDVKM. J lost 5 bases, V lost 2 bases, and 5 bases had no gene match. The CDR3 is CASSLVGGGTEAFF. For the CDR3, the DNA is TGTGCCAGCAGTTTAGTAGGGGGCGGGACTGAAGCTTTCTTT.

This chain joins TRBV5-8 and TRBJ1-1; no reliable D call. Germline CDR1 reads SGHTS; CDR2 reads YDEGEE. The length of the CDR3 is 15 residues. V lost 0 bases and J lost 0, with 9 bases in between. The CDR3 DNA reads as TGTGCCAGCAGCTTGGAACTCAATCTGAACACTGAAGCTTTCTTT. It encodes CASSLELNLNTEAFF.

The chain joins TRBV18 to TRBJ2-5; D is uncertain. The germline CDR1 and CDR2 sequences are KGHSH and LQKENI. Trimming shortened V by 0 bases and J by 1 base, and 6 bases separated the two germline ends. CDR3 size: 14 residues. The CDR3 sequence: CASSPPVGQETQYF. The CDR3 DNA sequence: TGTGCCAGCTCACCACCGGTCGGCCAAGAGACCCAGTACTTC. Full variable domain (missing parts from reference TRBV18 and TRBJ2-5): NAGVMQNPRHLVRRRGQEARLRCSPMKGHSHVYWYRQLPEEGLKFMVYLQKENIIDESGMPKERFSAEFPKEGPSILRIQQVVRGDSAAYFCASSPPVGQETQYFGPGTRLLVL.

This clone appeared a few times. The rearrangement uses TRBV15 and TRBJ1-1, with 10 bases lining up with TRBD1. The CDR3 is made up of 13 amino acids. Germline V gene sequence: CDR1 LNHNV, CDR2 YYDKDF (reference sequence). V shed 5 bases, J shed 10 bases, and the junction held 7 bases outside the gene matches. The CDR3 region is CATSGDRGSLAFF. The CDR3 DNA reads TGTGCCACCAGCGGGGACAGGGGATCTCTAGCTTTCTTT.

CDR3 residues: CASTGTSPTNEQFF. CDR3 DNA: TGTGCCAGCACCGGGACTAGTCCCACCAATGAGCAGTTCTTC. The chain uses TRBV9 and TRBJ2-1; 8 nucleotides agree with TRBD2. The CDR3 contains 14 residues. Germline CDR1 is SGDLS and CDR2 is YYNGEE. The J segment lost 6 bases and the V segment lost 6 bases, leaving 8 bases of the junction unmatched.

This chain links TRBV5-8 with TRBJ1-1, with TRBD1 identical over 7 bases. Trimming at V came to 0 bases and at J to 7 bases, leaving 3 bases not matched to a gene. This CDR3 is 13 amino acids long. Germline V gene sequence: CDR1 SGHTS, CDR2 YDEGEE. In nucleotides, the CDR3 is TGTGCCAGCAGCTTGGGCCAGGGGGGTGAAGCTTTCTTT. Translation gives CASSLGQGGEAFF. The full variable domain, completed using reference TRBV5-8 and TRBJ1-1, is EAGVTQSPTHLIKTRGQQATLRCSPISGHTSVYWYQQALGLGLQFLLWYDEGEERNRGNFPPRFSGRQFPNYSSELNVNALELEDSALYLCASSLGQGGEAFFGQGTRLTVV.

The V gene is TRBV18, the J gene TRBJ2-7, with D possibly TRBD2 on 5 matching bases. Looked up from germline, CDR1 is KGHSH and CDR2 is LQKENI. V lost 6 bases to trimming and J lost 3 bases, with 9 bases between them. The CDR3 consists of 12 residues. The CDR3 sequence: CASSAGNYEQYF. The CDR3 coding sequence is TGTGCCAGCTCTGCCGGGAACTACGAGCAGTACTTC.

V and J are TRBV5-1 and TRBJ1-2; D is uncertain. Germline assignment: CDR1 SGHRS and CDR2 YFSETQ. Trimming pared 0 bases from V and 6 bases from J, leaving 12 bases between. The CDR3 length is 14 residues. The CDR3 DNA reads TGCGCCAGCAGCTTGGATCCGGGGAAGAATGGCTACACCTTC. It codes for CASSLDPGKNGYTF. Full variable domain (remainder filled in from reference TRBV5-1 and TRBJ1-2): KAGVTQTPRYLIKTRGQQVTLSCSPISGHRSVSWYQQTPGQGLQFLFEYFSETQRNKGNFPGRFSGRQFSNSRSEMNVSTLELGDSALYLCASSLDPGKNGYTFGSGTRLTVV.

J is TRBJ1-4 and V is TRBV5-1; TRBD1 might be the D (6 bases). Trimming cost V 2 bases and J 5 bases, with 16 bases left between them. The germline gives CDR1 SGHRS, CDR2 YFSETQ. The CDR3 is 16 residues long. CDR3 loop: CASSFWGGEGNEKLFF. The CDR3 DNA is TGCGCCAGCAGCTTTTGGGGGGGCGAAGGGAATGAAAAACTGTTTTTT. Full variable domain (missing parts from reference TRBV5-1 and TRBJ1-4): KAGVTQTPRYLIKTRGQQVTLSCSPISGHRSVSWYQQTPGQGLQFLFEYFSETQRNKGNFPGRFSGRQFSNSRSEMNVSTLELGDSALYLCASSFWGGEGNEKLFFGSGTQLSVL.

The chain combines TRBV7-3 with TRBJ2-1; 9 nucleotides align to TRBD1. The germline V gene encodes CDR1 SGHTA and CDR2 FQGTGA. Losses at the gene ends were 4 bases for V and 6 bases for J; bases not matched to a gene: 10. The CDR3 has 16 amino acids. CDR3 amino acids: CASSSRTGAQTNEQFF. The CDR3 bases are TGTGCCAGCAGCTCGCGGACAGGGGCCCAAACCAATGAGCAGTTCTTC.

The rearrangement links TRBV7-2 to TRBJ2-1; 8 bases are shared with TRBD2. V lost 5 bases to trimming and J lost 2 bases; unmatched junction nucleotides: 8. From germline, CDR1 is SGHTA and CDR2 FQGNSA. The CDR3 is 16 residues long. The CDR3 reads CASSRRGGRTYNEQFF. The CDR3 DNA reads TGTGCCAGCAGCAGAAGAGGCGGGAGGACCTACAATGAGCAGTTCTTC.